This record covers a single TCR beta chain. Its antigen remains unknown. This specimen comes from a study of cytomegalovirus exposure and HLA in healthy donors. General observations from the study: An analysis that came later showed most CMV-associated TCR beta chains appearing HLA-restricted.

PCR employed 60 Vbeta and 13 Jbeta primers. The protocol was immunoSEQ multiplex PCR, while the TCRdb copy is restricted to in-frame clones and leaves out a portion. The sample has approximately 90,000 clones, about three quarters seen once. The sequenced sample was PBMCs. The receptor was isolated from a woman aged 45 to 65 in good health and CMV-seropositive.

CDR3 nucleotides: TGTGCCAGCAGCTTGGACCGTGACAGGGTCTCCTACGAGCAGTACTTC. It translates to CASSLDRDRVSYEQYF. The chain has TRBV5-4 and TRBJ2-7, with 7 bases matching TRBD1. The V segment lost 0 bases and the J segment 0 bases; nucleotides outside the gene matches: 6. Germline V lookup: CDR1 SGHNT, CDR2 YYREEE (reference sequence). The CDR3 sequence is 16 residues long.